This T cell receptor beta chain was sequenced in a study of identical twins' blood T cells. The overall study: Roughly 51 million reads came from about twelve libraries, six alpha, six beta.

Notes on the study in general: Abundant TCRbeta CDR3s overlapped more between twins than with unrelated donors. Even for out-of-frame TCRbeta, twins reportedly shared V gene usage much more than unrelated donors.

This CDR3 region has 13 residues. The germline CDR1 and CDR2 sequences are SGHTA and FQGNSA. Trimming took off 7 bases at V and 1 base at J, with 8 bases between the two ends. Authors' methods: Each donor had about 90,000 to nearly 500,000 clonotypes. TCRdb reprocessed the 5' RACE reads with MiXCR, giving one entry per CDR3 protein. Here the V and J calls rest on TCRdb's processing, not on the authors' analysis. Among fewer than 450,000 distinct CDR3 sequences listed, under 30% were seen once. This clonotype was seen a few times. Its antigen is unidentified. The V and J genes are TRBV7-2 and TRBJ2-4, with D uncertain. This clonotype originated in a woman between 18 and 49 years old in good health. The sample comprised PBMCs. CDR3 in amino acids: CASNEWAKNIQYF. DNA for the CDR3: TGTGCCAGCAACGAATGGGCCAAAAACATTCAGTACTTC.